Below, 4 T cell receptor beta chains from the same sample are listed, as sequenced in a study of cytomegalovirus exposure and HLA in healthy donors. Primers included in the PCR were 60 Vbeta and 13 Jbeta primers. Produced via immunoSEQ multiplex PCR; TCRdb's table is partial and in-frame only. Altogether 95,000 to 150,000 clones are present, over 65% being singletons, with the ten largest covering approximately 20%. The sequenced sample was PBMCs. These receptors were collected from a man between 18 and 35 years old in good health and CMV-seropositive.

This chain joins TRBV5-1 and TRBJ1-1, with TRBD1 matching over 8 bases. Losses at the gene ends were 3 bases for V and 1 base for J; bases not matched to a gene: 2. CDR1 and CDR2 (germline): SGHRS, YFSETQ. This CDR3 is 14 amino acids long. The CDR3 is CASSSGQANTEAFF. Written as DNA, the CDR3 is TGCGCCAGCAGCTCGGGACAGGCGAACACTGAAGCTTTCTTT.

Only a few counts were recorded for this clone. J is TRBJ2-5 and V is TRBV6-5, with no clear D. CDR1 MNHEY and CDR2 SVGAGI come from the germline V gene. The CDR3 loop spans 14 amino acids. V was clipped by 0 bases and J by 5 bases, with 10 bases between them. CDR3 coding DNA: TGTGCCAGCAGTTACTCGAATACGGTGGAGACCCAGTACTTC. Translated: CASSYSNTVETQYF.

The chain employs TRBV7-9 and TRBJ2-7; TRBD1 is a possible D gene (6 bases). The V and J ends lost 4 bases and 0 bases respectively, with 19 bases between them. The CDR3 totals 17 residues. The germline V gene encodes CDR1 SEHNR and CDR2 FQNEAQ (reference sequence). CDR3 coding DNA: TGTGCCAGCAGCTCAAGAATGACAGGATCGAGCTCCTACGAGCAGTACTTC. Protein: CASSSRMTGSSSYEQYF.

This clone has only one observation. The gene calls are TRBV6-1 and TRBJ2-1, with TRBD2 identical over 14 bases. There are 17 residues in the CDR3. The ends lost 2 bases at V and 6 bases at J; junction bases unmatched: 6. Germline V gene data show CDR1 as MNHNS and CDR2 as SASEGT. The CDR3 region is CASSEIRLAGGPNEQFF. The CDR3 DNA reads TGTGCCAGCAGTGAAATTAGACTAGCGGGGGGGCCCAATGAGCAGTTCTTC.